Here is one T cell receptor beta chain with its context. Its antigen is currently unknown. The entry originates in a study of blood T cells in healthy people across ages. This CDR3 is built from 15 residues. Germline assignment: CDR1 SGHRS and CDR2 YFSETQ. Trimming took 5 bases from V and 8 from J; bases not matched to a gene: 6. Notes on the study in general: Observed TCR beta diversity per million T cells went down as age went up. This fall followed a roughly linear course with age.

Donors gave roughly 10 milliliters of peripheral blood apiece. The second PCR ran about 6 to 12 cycles with a sample-barcoded 5' primer and J-beta primers. The authors tagged each cDNA molecule using a template-switch adaptor with 12 random nucleotides. Each CDR3 protein gets one entry after TCRdb re-called the 5' RACE reads with MiXCR. The table records roughly 1.4 million distinct CDR3 sequences, approximately 59% of them present only once. The chain uses TRBV5-1 and TRBJ2-6, with 11 bases identical to TRBD2. The sample was blood. This clonotype was sampled from a man aged 18 to 35 in good health. The CDR3 nucleotides are TGCGCCAGCAGTGATACTAGCGGGAGTACCAACGTCCTGACTTTC. Amino acids: CASSDTSGSTNVLTF.